Each of the 4 T cell receptor beta chains below was sequenced from the same sample in a study of T cell changes during pregnancy in multiple sclerosis. Method: immunoSEQ multiplex PCR; TCRdb's copy keeps in-frame clones and lacks some. The top ten clones hold under 0.85% of a sample with 40,000 to 50,000 clones, 80% to 95% of them seen once. The source material was CD4+ T cells from peripheral blood mononuclear cells, sampled before pregnancy. Receptor source: a female donor with multiple sclerosis, enrolled in a pregnancy study.

This clone was observed once. This chain connects TRBV7-3 to TRBJ2-5; 15 bases are shared with TRBD2. The CDR3 contains 17 residues. Germline V gene data show CDR1 as SGHTA and CDR2 as FQGTGA. J was trimmed by 3 bases and V by 4 bases; bases with no gene match: 6. As DNA, the CDR3 is TGTGCCAGCAGCTCGTGGACTAGCGGGGGGGCGGAAGAGACCCAGTACTTC. Translating gives CASSSWTSGGAEETQYF.

The gene calls are TRBV7-6 and TRBJ1-3, with D possibly being TRBD1 (5 bases). V lost 3 bases and J 3 bases, leaving 9 bases between the germline ends. Germline V gene data show CDR1 as SGHVS and CDR2 as FNYEAQ. This CDR3 region has 14 residues. The CDR3 here is CASSFAGNGNTIYF. The CDR3 nucleotides are TGTGCCAGCAGCTTTGCAGGGAATGGAAACACCATATATTTT.

The V gene is TRBV5-1, the J gene TRBJ1-1; D is possibly TRBD1 (5 bases). Trimming removed 4 bases from V and 10 bases from J, with 17 bases in between. The germline V gene has CDR1 SGHRS and CDR2 YFSETQ. This CDR3 contains 13 residues. CDR3 in DNA: TGCGCCAGCAGCCTTCAGGACAAAACAGGAGCTTTCTTT. This codes for CASSLQDKTGAFF.

The chain carries TRBV25-1 and TRBJ2-1; D not resolved. V was cut by 3 bases and J by 1 base, with 10 bases left in between. Germline V gene lookup returns CDR1 MGHDK and CDR2 SYGVNS. CDR3 size: 15 residues. The CDR3 protein is CASSEYGPSYNEQFF. In DNA, the CDR3 is TGTGCCAGCAGTGAGTATGGGCCTTCCTACAATGAGCAGTTCTTC.